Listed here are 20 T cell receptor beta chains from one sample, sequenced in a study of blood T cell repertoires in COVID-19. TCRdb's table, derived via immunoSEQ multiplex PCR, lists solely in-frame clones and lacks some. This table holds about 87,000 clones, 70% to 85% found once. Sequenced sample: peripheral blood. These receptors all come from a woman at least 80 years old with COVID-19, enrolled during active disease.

In nucleotides, the CDR3 is TGTGCCAGCAGCCAACGGGTCCGGACAACTAATGAAAAACTGTTTTTT. Protein sequence: CASSQRVRTTNEKLFF. The chain recombines TRBV11-2 with TRBJ1-4; D gene unclear. V was trimmed by 5 bases and J by 0 bases, leaving 13 bases between them. CDR1 SGHAT and CDR2 FQNNGV come from the germline V gene. The length of the CDR3 is 16 residues.

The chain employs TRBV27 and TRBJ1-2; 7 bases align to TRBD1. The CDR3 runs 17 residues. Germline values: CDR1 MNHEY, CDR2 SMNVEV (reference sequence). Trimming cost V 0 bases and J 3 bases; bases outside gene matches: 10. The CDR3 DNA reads TGTGCCAGCAGTTTATCCCCCACAGGGGCAAACTACTATGGCTACACCTTC. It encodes CASSLSPTGANYYGYTF.

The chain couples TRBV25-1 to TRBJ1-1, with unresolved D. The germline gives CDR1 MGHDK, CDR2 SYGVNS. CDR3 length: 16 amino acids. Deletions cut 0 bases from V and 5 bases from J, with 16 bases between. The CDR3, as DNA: TGTGCCAGCAGTGAATACGGGCGACCTGGGAGGACTGAAGCTTTCTTT. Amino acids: CASSEYGRPGRTEAFF.

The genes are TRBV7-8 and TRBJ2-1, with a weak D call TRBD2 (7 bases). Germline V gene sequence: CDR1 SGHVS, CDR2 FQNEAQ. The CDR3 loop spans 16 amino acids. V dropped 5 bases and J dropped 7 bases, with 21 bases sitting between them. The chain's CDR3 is CASSTRTGRAKNEQFF. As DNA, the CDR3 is TGTGCCAGCAGCACCCGTACAGGGAGGGCTAAGAATGAGCAGTTCTTC.

For the CDR3, the DNA is TGTGCCAGCAGCCAAGAAGGGGGATTGAGCAATCAGCCCCAGCATTTT. Protein product: CASSQEGGLSNQPQHF. The chain recombines TRBV4-2 with TRBJ1-5, with D perhaps TRBD1 (6 bases). The CDR3 extends over 16 amino acids. Trimming stripped 0 bases from V and 1 base from J, with 10 bases between. From germline, CDR1 is LGHNA and CDR2 YNFKEQ.

The chain's CDR3 is CASSLYRADTQYF. In nucleotides, the CDR3 is TGTGCCAGCAGTTTATACAGGGCAGATACGCAGTATTTT. This sequence joins TRBV27 and TRBJ2-3, with D possibly TRBD1 on 6 matching bases. The CDR3 length is 13 residues. V was clipped by 1 base and J by 4 bases, with 6 bases between them. In germline, CDR1 is MNHEY, CDR2 SMNVEV (reference sequence).

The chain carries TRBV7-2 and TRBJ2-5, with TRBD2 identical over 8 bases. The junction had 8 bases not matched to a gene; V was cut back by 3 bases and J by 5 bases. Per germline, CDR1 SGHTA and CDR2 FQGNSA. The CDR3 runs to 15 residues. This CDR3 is CASSFAPGRGETQYF. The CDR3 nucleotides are TGTGCCAGCAGCTTCGCCCCCGGGAGGGGGGAGACCCAGTACTTC.

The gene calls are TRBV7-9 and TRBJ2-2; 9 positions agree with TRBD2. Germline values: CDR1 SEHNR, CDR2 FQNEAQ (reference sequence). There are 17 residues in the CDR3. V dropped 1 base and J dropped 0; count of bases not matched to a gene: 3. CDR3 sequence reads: CASSLGSGSPNTGELFF. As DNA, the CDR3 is TGTGCCAGCAGCTTAGGTAGCGGGAGCCCGAACACCGGGGAGCTGTTTTTT.

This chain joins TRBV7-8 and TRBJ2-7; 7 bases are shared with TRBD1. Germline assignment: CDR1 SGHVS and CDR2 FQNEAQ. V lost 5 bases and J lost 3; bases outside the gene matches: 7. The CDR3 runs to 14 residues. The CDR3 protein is CASSRRTGLYEQYF. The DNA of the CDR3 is TGTGCCAGCAGCAGACGGACAGGTCTCTACGAGCAGTACTTC.

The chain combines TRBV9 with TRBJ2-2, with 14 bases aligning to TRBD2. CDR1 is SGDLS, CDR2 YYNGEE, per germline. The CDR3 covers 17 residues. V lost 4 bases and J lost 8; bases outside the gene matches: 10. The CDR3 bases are TGTGCCAGCAGCCCGGGACTAGCGGGGGCCTCGGTGGGGGAGCTGTTTTTT. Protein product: CASSPGLAGASVGELFF. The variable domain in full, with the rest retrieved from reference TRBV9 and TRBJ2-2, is DSGVTQTPKHLITATGQRVTLRCSPRSGDLSVYWYQQSLDQGLQFLIQYYNGEERAKGNILERFSAQQFPDLHSELNLSSLELGDSALYFCASSPGLAGASVGELFFGEGSRLTVL.

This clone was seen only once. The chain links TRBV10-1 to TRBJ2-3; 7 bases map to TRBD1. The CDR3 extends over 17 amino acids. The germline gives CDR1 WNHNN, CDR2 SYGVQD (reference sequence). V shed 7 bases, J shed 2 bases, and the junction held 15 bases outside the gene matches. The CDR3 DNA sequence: TGCGCCAGCATTTCTCCAACCGACAGGGAAGACACAGATACGCAGTATTTT. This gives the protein CASISPTDREDTDTQYF.

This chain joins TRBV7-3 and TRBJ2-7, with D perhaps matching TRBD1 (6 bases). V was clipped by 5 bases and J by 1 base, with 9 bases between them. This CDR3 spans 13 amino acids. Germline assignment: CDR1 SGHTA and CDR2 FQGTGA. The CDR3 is CASSQGISYEQYF. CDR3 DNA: TGTGCCAGCAGCCAGGGGATTTCCTACGAGCAGTACTTC.

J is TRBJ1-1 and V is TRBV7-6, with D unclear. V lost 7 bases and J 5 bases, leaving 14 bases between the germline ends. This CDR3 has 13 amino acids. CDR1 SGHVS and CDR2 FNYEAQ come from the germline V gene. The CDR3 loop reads CASTPGGLTEAFF. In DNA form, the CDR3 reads TGTGCCAGCACCCCGGGAGGTTTGACTGAAGCTTTCTTT.

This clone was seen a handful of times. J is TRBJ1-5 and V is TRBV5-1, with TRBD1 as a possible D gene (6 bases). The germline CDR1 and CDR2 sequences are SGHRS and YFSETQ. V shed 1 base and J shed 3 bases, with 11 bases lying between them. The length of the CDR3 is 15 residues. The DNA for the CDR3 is TGCGCCAGCAGCTTGTCAGGGGCGTCCAATCAGCCCCAGCATTTT. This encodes CASSLSGASNQPQHF.

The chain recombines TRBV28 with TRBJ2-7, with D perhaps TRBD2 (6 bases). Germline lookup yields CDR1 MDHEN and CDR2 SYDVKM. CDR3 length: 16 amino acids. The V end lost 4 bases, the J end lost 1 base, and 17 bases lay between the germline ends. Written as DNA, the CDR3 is TGTGCCAGCAGTTCCCCAAGGAGGGCGATATCCTACGAGCAGTACTTC. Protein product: CASSSPRRAISYEQYF.

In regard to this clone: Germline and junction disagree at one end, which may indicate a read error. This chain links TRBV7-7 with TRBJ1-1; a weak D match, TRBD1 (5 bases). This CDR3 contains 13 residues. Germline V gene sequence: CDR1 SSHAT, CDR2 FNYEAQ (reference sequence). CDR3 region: CASSPGGGTEAFF. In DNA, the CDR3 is TGTGCTAGCAGCCCCGGGGGGGGCACTGAAGCTTTCTTT.

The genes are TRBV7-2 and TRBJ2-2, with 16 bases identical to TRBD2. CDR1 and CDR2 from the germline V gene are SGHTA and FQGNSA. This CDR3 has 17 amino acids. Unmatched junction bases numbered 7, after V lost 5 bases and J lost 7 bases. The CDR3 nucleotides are TGTGCCAGCAGCCCCCCGGGACTAGCGGGAGGGAACGGGGAGCTGTTTTTT. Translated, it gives CASSPPGLAGGNGELFF.

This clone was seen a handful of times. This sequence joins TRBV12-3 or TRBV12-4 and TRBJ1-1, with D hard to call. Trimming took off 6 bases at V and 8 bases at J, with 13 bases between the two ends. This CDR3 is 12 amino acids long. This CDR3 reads CASSRSGPEAFF. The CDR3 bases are TGTGCCAGCAGCCGATCTGGGCCCGAAGCTTTCTTT.

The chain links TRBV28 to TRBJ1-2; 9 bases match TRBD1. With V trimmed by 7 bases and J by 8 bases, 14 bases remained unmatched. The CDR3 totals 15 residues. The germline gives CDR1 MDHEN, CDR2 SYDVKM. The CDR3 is CASKFRGDRALGYTF. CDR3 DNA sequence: TGTGCCAGCAAGTTTCGGGGGGACAGGGCGCTCGGCTACACCTTC.

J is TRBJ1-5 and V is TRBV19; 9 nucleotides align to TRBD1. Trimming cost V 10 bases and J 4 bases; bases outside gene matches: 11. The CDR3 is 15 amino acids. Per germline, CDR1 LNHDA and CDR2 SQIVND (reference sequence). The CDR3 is CATGPRTGENQPQHF. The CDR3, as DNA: TGTGCCACCGGACCTAGGACAGGGGAAAATCAGCCCCAGCATTTT.